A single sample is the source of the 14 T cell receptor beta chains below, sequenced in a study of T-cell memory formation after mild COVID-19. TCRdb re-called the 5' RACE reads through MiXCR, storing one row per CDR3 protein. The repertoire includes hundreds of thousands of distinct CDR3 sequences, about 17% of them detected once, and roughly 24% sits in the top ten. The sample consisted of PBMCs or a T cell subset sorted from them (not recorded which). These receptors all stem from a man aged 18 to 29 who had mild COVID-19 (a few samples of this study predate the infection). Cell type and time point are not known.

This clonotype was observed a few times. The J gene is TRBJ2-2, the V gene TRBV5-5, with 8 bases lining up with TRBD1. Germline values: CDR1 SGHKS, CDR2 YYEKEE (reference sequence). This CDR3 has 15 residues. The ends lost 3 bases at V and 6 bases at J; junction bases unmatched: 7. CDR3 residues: CASSSDRGAPGELFF. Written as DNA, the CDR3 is TGTGCCAGCAGCTCCGACAGGGGCGCCCCCGGGGAGCTGTTTTTT.

For the CDR3, the DNA is TGTGCTAGTGGTTTGGACTACTTTGAAAAACTGTTTTTT. This sequence encodes CASGLDYFEKLFF. The J gene is TRBJ1-4, the V gene TRBV12-5, with no clear D. Germline loops: CDR1 LGHNT, CDR2 FRNRAP. This CDR3 contains 13 residues. V dropped 1 base and J dropped 7 bases, with 7 bases sitting between them.

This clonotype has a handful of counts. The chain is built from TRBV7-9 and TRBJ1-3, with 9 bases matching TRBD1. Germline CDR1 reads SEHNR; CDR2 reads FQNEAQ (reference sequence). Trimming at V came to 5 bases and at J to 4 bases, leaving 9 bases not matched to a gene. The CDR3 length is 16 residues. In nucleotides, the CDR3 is TGTGCCAGCAGCCTCGGACAGGGGATAGCCGGAAACACCATATATTTT. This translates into CASSLGQGIAGNTIYF.

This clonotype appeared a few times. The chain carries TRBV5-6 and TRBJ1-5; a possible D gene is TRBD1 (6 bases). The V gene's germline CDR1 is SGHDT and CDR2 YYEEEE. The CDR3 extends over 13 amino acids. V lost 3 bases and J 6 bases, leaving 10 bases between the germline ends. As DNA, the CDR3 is TGTGCCAGCAGCTCGGGAGGGGGTCAGCCCCAGCATTTT. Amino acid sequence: CASSSGGGQPQHF. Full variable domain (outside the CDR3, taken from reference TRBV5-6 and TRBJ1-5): DAGVTQSPTHLIKTRGQQVTLRCSPKSGHDTVSWYQQALGQGPQFIFQYYEEEERQRGNFPDRFSGHQFPNYSSELNVNALLLGDSALYLCASSSGGGQPQHFGDGTRLSIL.

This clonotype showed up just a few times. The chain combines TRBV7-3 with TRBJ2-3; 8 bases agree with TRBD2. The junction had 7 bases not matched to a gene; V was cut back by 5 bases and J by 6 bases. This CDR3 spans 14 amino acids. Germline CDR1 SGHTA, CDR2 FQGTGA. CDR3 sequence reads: CASSLGGAEDTQYF. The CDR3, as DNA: TGTGCCAGCAGCCTCGGGGGGGCTGAGGATACGCAGTATTTT.

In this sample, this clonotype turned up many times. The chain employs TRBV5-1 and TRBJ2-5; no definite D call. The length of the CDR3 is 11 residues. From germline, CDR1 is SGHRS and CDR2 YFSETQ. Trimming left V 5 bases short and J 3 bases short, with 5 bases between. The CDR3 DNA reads TGCGCCAGCAGAGAGGAAGAGACCCAGTACTTC. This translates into CASREEETQYF.

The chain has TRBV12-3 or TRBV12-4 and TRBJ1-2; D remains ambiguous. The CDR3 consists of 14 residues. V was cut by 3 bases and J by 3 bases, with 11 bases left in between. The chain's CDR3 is CASSFNPEYYGYTF. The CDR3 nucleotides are TGTGCCAGCAGTTTTAATCCAGAGTACTATGGCTACACCTTC.

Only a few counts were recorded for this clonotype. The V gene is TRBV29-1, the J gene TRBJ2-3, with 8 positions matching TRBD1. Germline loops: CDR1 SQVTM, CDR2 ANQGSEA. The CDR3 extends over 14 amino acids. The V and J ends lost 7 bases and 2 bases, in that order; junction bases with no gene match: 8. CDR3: CSAPPQGATDTQYF. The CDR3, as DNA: TGCAGCGCCCCCCCCCAGGGGGCCACAGATACGCAGTATTTT.

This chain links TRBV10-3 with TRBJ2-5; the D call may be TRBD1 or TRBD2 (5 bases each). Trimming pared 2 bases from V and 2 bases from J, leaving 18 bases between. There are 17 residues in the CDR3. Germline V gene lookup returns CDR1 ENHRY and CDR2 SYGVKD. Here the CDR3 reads CAISEHLSGRRQETQYF. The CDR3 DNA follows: TGTGCCATCAGTGAGCACTTATCGGGACGCAGACAAGAGACCCAGTACTTC.

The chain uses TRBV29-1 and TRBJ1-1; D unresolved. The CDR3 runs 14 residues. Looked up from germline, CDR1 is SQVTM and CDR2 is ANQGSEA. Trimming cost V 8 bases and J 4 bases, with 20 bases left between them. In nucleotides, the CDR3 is TGCAGCCCTCACCCCCGGGAGGGAGCCACTGAAGCTTTCTTT. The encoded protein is CSPHPREGATEAFF.

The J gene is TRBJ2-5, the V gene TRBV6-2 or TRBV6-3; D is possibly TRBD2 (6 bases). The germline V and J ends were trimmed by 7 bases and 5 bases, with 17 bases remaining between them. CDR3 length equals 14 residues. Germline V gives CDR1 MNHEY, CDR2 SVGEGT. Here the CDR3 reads CASMEGQGPETQYF. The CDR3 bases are TGTGCCAGCATGGAGGGGCAGGGTCCTGAGACCCAGTACTTC.

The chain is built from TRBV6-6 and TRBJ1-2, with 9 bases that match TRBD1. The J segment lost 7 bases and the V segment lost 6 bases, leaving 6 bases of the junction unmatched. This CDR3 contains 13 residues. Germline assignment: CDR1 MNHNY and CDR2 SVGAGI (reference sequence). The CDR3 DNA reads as TGTGCCAGCAGACTTACAGGGGGCCCTGGCTACACCTTC. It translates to CASRLTGGPGYTF.

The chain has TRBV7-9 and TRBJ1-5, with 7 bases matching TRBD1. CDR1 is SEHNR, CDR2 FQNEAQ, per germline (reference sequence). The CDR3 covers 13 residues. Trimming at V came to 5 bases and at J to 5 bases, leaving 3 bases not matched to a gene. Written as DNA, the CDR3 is TGTGCCAGCAGCCCGGGACAGTATCAGCCCCAGCATTTT. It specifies CASSPGQYQPQHF.

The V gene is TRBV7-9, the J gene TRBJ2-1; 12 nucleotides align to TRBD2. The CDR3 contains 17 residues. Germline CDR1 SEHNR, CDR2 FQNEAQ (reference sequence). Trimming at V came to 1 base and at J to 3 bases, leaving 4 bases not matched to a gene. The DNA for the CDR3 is TGTGCCAGCAGCTTAGATGGACTAGCGGGGATCTACAATGAGCAGTTCTTC. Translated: CASSLDGLAGIYNEQFF. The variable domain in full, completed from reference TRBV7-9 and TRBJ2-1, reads DTGVSQNPRHKITKRGQNVTFRCDPISEHNRLYWYRQTLGQGPEFLTYFQNEAQLEKSRLLSDRFSAERPKGSFSTLEIQRTEQGDSAMYLCASSLDGLAGIYNEQFFGPGTRLTVL.